Shown below are 7 T cell receptor beta chains from a single sample sequenced in a study of OX40 agonist ivuxolimab in advanced cancers. Profiled with immunoSEQ multiplex PCR; TCRdb holds only in-frame clones, not every one. This sample carries 40,000 to 55,000 clones, approximately 88% of them seen once, and the ten largest clones take less than 3.5%. The specimen was CD4+ or CD8+ T cells sorted from blood, collected in a trial of the OX40 agonist ivuxolimab. The source of these receptors is an adult with an advanced solid tumor such as melanoma, head and neck, liver or kidney cancer.

This chain uses TRBV29-1 with TRBJ1-2; D is uncertain. The CDR3 runs 14 residues. Germline V gene lookup returns CDR1 SQVTM and CDR2 ANQGSEA. Trimming cost V 0 bases and J 4 bases, with 12 bases left between them. CDR3 coding DNA: TGCAGCGTTGAAGATGCCCAGATCGCCTATGGCTACACCTTC. As protein: CSVEDAQIAYGYTF.

This chain uses TRBV25-1 with TRBJ2-5, with D tentatively TRBD1 (6 bases). CDR3 size: 14 residues. Germline V gene sequence: CDR1 MGHDK, CDR2 SYGVNS. V was pared by 5 bases and J by 5 bases, with 15 bases between. Written as DNA, the CDR3 is TGTGCCAGCAGTACAGGGTGGGTACGCGAGACCCAGTACTTC. This gives the protein CASSTGWVRETQYF.

J is TRBJ1-4 and V is TRBV15; D is unclear. Germline-derived CDR1 and CDR2 are LNHNV and YYDKDF (reference sequence). The V end was cut by 3 bases, the J end by 0 bases, with 8 bases between. This CDR3 is built from 15 residues. The CDR3: CATSREIATNEKLFF. The CDR3 bases are TGTGCCACCAGCAGGGAAATAGCAACTAATGAAAAACTGTTTTTT.

The chain combines TRBV12-2 with TRBJ2-2; TRBD1, the D gene given by the table, was not confirmed from the DNA. TRBV12-2 counts as a pseudogene. This CDR3 has 17 amino acids. CDR3 region: CASRLGDRDSDTGELFF. CDR3 nucleotides: TGTGCAAGTCGCCTCGGGGACAGGGATTCCGACACCGGGGAGCTGTTTTTT.

The V and J genes are TRBV19 and TRBJ2-7; either TRBD1 or TRBD2 may fit D (5 bases each). V lost 3 bases and J 6 bases, leaving 15 bases between the germline ends. There are 14 residues in the CDR3. The germline CDR1 and CDR2 sequences are LNHDA and SQIVND (reference sequence). The CDR3 region is CASSIGADLSEQYF. In nucleotides, the CDR3 is TGTGCCAGTAGTATCGGGGCAGACCTGAGCGAGCAGTACTTC.

This chain joins TRBV4-2 and TRBJ2-1; 12 positions agree with TRBD2. This CDR3 spans 17 amino acids. The germline gives CDR1 LGHNA, CDR2 YNFKEQ. V was pared by 2 bases and J by 8 bases, with 10 bases of the junction left unmatched. DNA for the CDR3: TGTGCCAGCAGCCAACTCCCTAGCGGGGGGGGTGGTGATGAGCAGTTCTTC. Amino acids: CASSQLPSGGGGDEQFF.

V and J are TRBV27 and TRBJ2-5; TRBD2 matches 7 bases. The CDR3 sequence is 14 residues long. CDR1 and CDR2 (germline): MNHEY, SMNVEV (reference sequence). The ends lost 5 bases at V and 11 bases at J; junction bases unmatched: 14. The CDR3: CASSPSGRVGEQYF. DNA of the CDR3: TGTGCCAGCAGTCCTTCTGGGAGGGTTGGAGAGCAGTACTTC.